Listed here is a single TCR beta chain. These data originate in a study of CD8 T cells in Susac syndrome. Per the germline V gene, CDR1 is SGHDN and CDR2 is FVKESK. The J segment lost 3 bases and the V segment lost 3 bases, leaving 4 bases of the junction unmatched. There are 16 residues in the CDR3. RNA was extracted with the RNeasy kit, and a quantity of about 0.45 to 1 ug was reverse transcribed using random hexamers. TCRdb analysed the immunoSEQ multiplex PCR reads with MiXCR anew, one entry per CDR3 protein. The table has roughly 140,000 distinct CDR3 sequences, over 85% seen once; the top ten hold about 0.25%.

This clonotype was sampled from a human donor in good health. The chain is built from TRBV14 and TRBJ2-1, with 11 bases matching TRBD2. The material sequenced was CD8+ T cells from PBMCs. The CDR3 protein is CASSQVAGGLYNEQFF. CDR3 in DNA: TGTGCCAGCAGCCAGGTAGCGGGAGGGCTCTACAATGAGCAGTTCTTC.